Listed here is a single T cell receptor (beta chain). V shed 5 bases and J shed 6 bases, with 11 bases lying between them. The germline V gene has CDR1 MNHNS and CDR2 SASEGT. The CDR3 runs to 13 residues. This sample was taken from a study of blood T cell repertoires in COVID-19. Study overall: Spain, Italy and the United States supplied samples that represented acute and convalescent COVID-19. T cells, B-cell-depleted T cells, or PBMCs provided the cDNA or gDNA that served as material.

Repertoires were generated with immunoSEQ multiplex PCR, while TCRdb's copy carries only in-frame clones and drops some. Altogether 120,000 or so clones are present, more than 75% being singletons, with the ten largest covering around 4.2%. The chain links TRBV6-1 to TRBJ1-5; D might be TRBD1 (6 bases). The TCR sequence derives from a man in his sixties with acute or convalescent COVID-19. The sequenced sample was peripheral blood. DNA of the CDR3: TGTGCCAGCAGTTTTGACAGGATTCAGCCCCAGCATTTT. Translation: CASSFDRIQPQHF.